Sequencing of this T cell receptor (beta chain) was carried out in a study of long-term antiretroviral therapy in people with HIV. Specimens carried 1-10 million cryopreserved PBMC before DNA extraction. Study-wide points: Whichever time point was examined, clones expanded before ART dominated the repertoire. Post-treatment diversity went higher with ART but stayed below transplant donor controls. When set beside controls, HIV repertoires had CDR3 length ranges that were narrower.

It was version v3.0 of the immunoSEQ assay that was run at survey level. The protocol was immunoSEQ multiplex PCR, while the TCRdb copy is restricted to in-frame clones and leaves out a portion. Seen here are under 40,000 clones, about 85% observed once, and the top ten hold 4.8%. Germline CDR1 is MDHEN and CDR2 is SYDVKM. This CDR3 region has 16 residues. Losses at the gene ends were 6 bases for V and 4 bases for J; bases not matched to a gene: 13. Worth noting for this clone: Antigen specificity is unknown.

This TCR came from a woman aged 25 to 39 with HIV. The sample here was unsorted PBMCs, taken roughly 2.9 years before starting antiretroviral therapy. This chain connects TRBV28 to TRBJ2-5; 8 bases are a match to TRBD2. CDR3 loop: CASSPEGLGLGETQYF. CDR3 in DNA: TGTGCCAGCAGCCCTGAGGGACTAGGCCTCGGAGAGACCCAGTACTTC. The full variable domain, rest sourced from reference TRBV28 and TRBJ2-5, is DVKVTQSSRYLVKRTGEKVFLECVQDMDHENMFWYRQDPGLGLRLIYFSYDVKMKEKGDIPEGYSVSREKKERFSLILESASTNQTSMYLCASSPEGLGLGETQYFGPGTRLLVL.